These T cell receptor beta chains were read from a single sample in a study of blood T cell repertoires in COVID-19. Sequencing was performed with immunoSEQ multiplex PCR; in TCRdb, only in-frame clones are kept and a portion is missing. The profile covers more than 200,000 clones, with just over 85% appearing a single time and around 10% taken by the ten largest. Sequences were obtained from peripheral blood. Receptor source: a man aged 50-59 years with COVID-19, enrolled during active disease. The CDR3 runs from the conserved cysteine through the conserved F or W. Fields, in order: D gene, J gene, V gene, clone size, CDR3 protein, CDR3 DNA. A D gene is named only where the DNA matches it firmly. Clone sizes are given selectively: once, few, many, or a class where the clone is expanded.

NA	TRBJ2-7	TRBV5-4	NA	CASSLPGRGGPEQYF	TGTGCCAGCAGCTTGCCTGGGAGGGGGGGGCCCGAGCAGTACTTC
NA	TRBJ2-7	TRBV28	few	CASHFGLSGNDYEQYF	TGTGCCAGCCACTTCGGATTGTCGGGGAATGACTACGAGCAGTACTTC
TRBD1	TRBJ2-5	TRBV18	once	CASSRSSGTGGEETQYF	TGTGCCAGCTCACGATCGTCCGGGACAGGGGGCGAAGAGACCCAGTACTTC
TRBD1	TRBJ1-3	TRBV11-3	NA	CASSRGQGSGNTIYF	TGTGCCAGCAGCCGCGGACAGGGCTCTGGAAACACCATATATTTT
TRBD2	TRBJ2-1	TRBV2	once	CASSVGLAALNEQFF	TGTGCCAGCAGTGTGGGTCTAGCGGCCCTCAATGAGCAGTTCTTC
NA	TRBJ2-7	TRBV7-7	NA	CASSFGQSYEQYF	TGTGCTAGCAGCTTCGGACAGAGCTACGAGCAGTACTTC
NA	TRBJ1-5	TRBV30	NA	CAWSLGGRNQPQHF	TGTGCCTGGAGTCTGGGAGGGAGAAATCAGCCCCAGCATTTT
NA	TRBJ2-6	TRBV5-1	NA	CASSSTESGANVLTF	TGCGCCAGCAGCTCGACAGAATCTGGGGCCAACGTCCTGACTTTC
NA	TRBJ2-2	TRBV3-1/TRBV3-2	NA	CASRAGTNTGELFF	TGTGCCAGCAGGGCCGGGACAAACACCGGGGAGCTGTTTTTT
TRBD2	TRBJ2-5	TRBV5-6	NA	CASSLGLAGGPGTQYF	TGTGCCAGCAGCTTGGGACTAGCGGGAGGGCCGGGGACCCAGTACTTC
NA	TRBJ1-2	TRBV7-6	NA	CASSSPRVSEAGYTF	TGTGCCAGCAGCTCCCCGCGGGTCTCGGAAGCGGGCTACACCTTC
TRBD2	TRBJ2-5	TRBV3-1/TRBV3-2	NA	CASSQASGRAQETQYF	TGTGCCAGCAGCCAAGCTAGCGGGAGGGCCCAAGAGACCCAGTACTTC
TRBD2	TRBJ2-5	TRBV2	NA	CASREGLALETQYF	TGTGCCAGCAGGGAGGGACTAGCGTTAGAGACCCAGTACTTC
NA	TRBJ2-7	TRBV5-1	once	CASSLVATHEQYF	TGCGCCAGCAGTCTGGTAGCGACCCACGAGCAGTACTTC
NA	TRBJ1-1	TRBV7-3	NA	CASSLGATVEAFF	TGTGCCAGCAGCTTGGGGGCGACGGTTGAAGCTTTCTTT
NA	TRBJ2-7	TRBV7-9	NA	CASRQGGLPAYEQYF	TGTGCCAGCAGGCAAGGCGGGCTACCAGCTTACGAGCAGTACTTC
NA	TRBJ1-5	TRBV6-2/TRBV6-3	NA	CASSSDRDRSNQPQHF	TGTGCCAGCAGTTCCGACCGGGATAGGTCTAATCAGCCCCAGCATTTT
NA	TRBJ1-1	TRBV13	once	CASSLNRAKGLNTEAFF	TGTGCCAGCAGCTTAAACAGGGCCAAGGGATTGAACACTGAAGCTTTCTTT
TRBD2	TRBJ2-3	TRBV18	NA	CASSPYGAGAGDTQYF	TGTGCCAGCTCACCCTACGGAGCGGGGGCGGGAGATACGCAGTATTTT
NA	TRBJ1-2	TRBV18	NA	CASSPGSRPAVGYTF	TGTGCCAGCTCACCAGGTTCGAGGCCAGCGGTAGGCTACACCTTC
TRBD2	TRBJ2-1	TRBV6-6	NA	CASSSSPGLAGRKSSYNEQFF	TGTGCCAGCAGCTCCTCCCCGGGGCTAGCGGGACGCAAAAGCTCCTACAATGAGCAGTTCTTC
NA	TRBJ2-7	TRBV27	NA	CASPYPGSRSGVIEQYF	TGTGCCAGCCCTTATCCCGGATCCCGGTCGGGAGTTATTGAGCAGTACTTC
NA	TRBJ1-5	TRBV6-5	NA	CASSYGQANQPQHF	TGTGCCAGCAGTTACGGTCAGGCCAATCAGCCCCAGCATTTT
NA	TRBJ1-5	TRBV28	few	CASSSQQGDQPQHF	TGTGCCAGCAGTTCCCAACAGGGAGATCAGCCCCAGCATTTT
TRBD2	TRBJ2-1	TRBV2	NA	CASSEPGLAAYNEQFF	TGTGCCAGCAGTGAACCGGGACTAGCGGCATACAATGAGCAGTTCTTC
TRBD1	TRBJ1-5	TRBV10-3	NA	CAIRDRGGQPQHF	TGTGCCATCAGGGACAGGGGAGGACAGCCCCAGCATTTT
TRBD1	TRBJ2-7	TRBV19	few	CASTNKGQRYGQKQYF	TGTGCCAGTACCAACAAGGGACAGCGGTACGGGCAGAAGCAGTACTTC
TRBD1	TRBJ2-1	TRBV18	NA	CASSPQTGYVNEQFF	TGTGCCAGCTCACCACAGACAGGGTACGTCAATGAGCAGTTCTTC
TRBD2	TRBJ2-7	TRBV11-2	NA	CASSLGLAHEQYF	TGTGCCAGCAGCCTCGGACTAGCCCACGAGCAGTACTTC
NA	TRBJ2-1	TRBV18	NA	CASSPSSGASGSLGPSYNEQFF	TGTGCCAGCTCACCAAGTTCGGGGGCTAGCGGCAGTCTCGGGCCTTCCTACAATGAGCAGTTCTTC
TRBD1	TRBJ1-1	TRBV10-3	NA	CAISEGAQMNTEAFF	TGTGCCATCAGCGAGGGGGCACAAATGAACACTGAAGCTTTCTTT
NA	TRBJ1-1	TRBV5-6	NA	CASSLARNTEAFF	TGTGCCAGCAGCTTGGCCAGGAACACTGAAGCTTTCTTT
TRBD2	TRBJ2-3	TRBV5-6	NA	CASSLSGGHTDTQYF	TGTGCCAGCAGCTTGTCGGGGGGGCACACAGATACGCAGTATTTT
TRBD1	TRBJ1-1	TRBV18	NA	CASSSGQDGTEAFF	TGTGCCAGCTCATCCGGACAGGATGGGACTGAAGCTTTCTTT
NA	TRBJ1-2	TRBV12-3/TRBV12-4	few	CASSFAGNYGYTF	TGTGCCAGCAGTTTTGCAGGGAACTATGGCTACACCTTC